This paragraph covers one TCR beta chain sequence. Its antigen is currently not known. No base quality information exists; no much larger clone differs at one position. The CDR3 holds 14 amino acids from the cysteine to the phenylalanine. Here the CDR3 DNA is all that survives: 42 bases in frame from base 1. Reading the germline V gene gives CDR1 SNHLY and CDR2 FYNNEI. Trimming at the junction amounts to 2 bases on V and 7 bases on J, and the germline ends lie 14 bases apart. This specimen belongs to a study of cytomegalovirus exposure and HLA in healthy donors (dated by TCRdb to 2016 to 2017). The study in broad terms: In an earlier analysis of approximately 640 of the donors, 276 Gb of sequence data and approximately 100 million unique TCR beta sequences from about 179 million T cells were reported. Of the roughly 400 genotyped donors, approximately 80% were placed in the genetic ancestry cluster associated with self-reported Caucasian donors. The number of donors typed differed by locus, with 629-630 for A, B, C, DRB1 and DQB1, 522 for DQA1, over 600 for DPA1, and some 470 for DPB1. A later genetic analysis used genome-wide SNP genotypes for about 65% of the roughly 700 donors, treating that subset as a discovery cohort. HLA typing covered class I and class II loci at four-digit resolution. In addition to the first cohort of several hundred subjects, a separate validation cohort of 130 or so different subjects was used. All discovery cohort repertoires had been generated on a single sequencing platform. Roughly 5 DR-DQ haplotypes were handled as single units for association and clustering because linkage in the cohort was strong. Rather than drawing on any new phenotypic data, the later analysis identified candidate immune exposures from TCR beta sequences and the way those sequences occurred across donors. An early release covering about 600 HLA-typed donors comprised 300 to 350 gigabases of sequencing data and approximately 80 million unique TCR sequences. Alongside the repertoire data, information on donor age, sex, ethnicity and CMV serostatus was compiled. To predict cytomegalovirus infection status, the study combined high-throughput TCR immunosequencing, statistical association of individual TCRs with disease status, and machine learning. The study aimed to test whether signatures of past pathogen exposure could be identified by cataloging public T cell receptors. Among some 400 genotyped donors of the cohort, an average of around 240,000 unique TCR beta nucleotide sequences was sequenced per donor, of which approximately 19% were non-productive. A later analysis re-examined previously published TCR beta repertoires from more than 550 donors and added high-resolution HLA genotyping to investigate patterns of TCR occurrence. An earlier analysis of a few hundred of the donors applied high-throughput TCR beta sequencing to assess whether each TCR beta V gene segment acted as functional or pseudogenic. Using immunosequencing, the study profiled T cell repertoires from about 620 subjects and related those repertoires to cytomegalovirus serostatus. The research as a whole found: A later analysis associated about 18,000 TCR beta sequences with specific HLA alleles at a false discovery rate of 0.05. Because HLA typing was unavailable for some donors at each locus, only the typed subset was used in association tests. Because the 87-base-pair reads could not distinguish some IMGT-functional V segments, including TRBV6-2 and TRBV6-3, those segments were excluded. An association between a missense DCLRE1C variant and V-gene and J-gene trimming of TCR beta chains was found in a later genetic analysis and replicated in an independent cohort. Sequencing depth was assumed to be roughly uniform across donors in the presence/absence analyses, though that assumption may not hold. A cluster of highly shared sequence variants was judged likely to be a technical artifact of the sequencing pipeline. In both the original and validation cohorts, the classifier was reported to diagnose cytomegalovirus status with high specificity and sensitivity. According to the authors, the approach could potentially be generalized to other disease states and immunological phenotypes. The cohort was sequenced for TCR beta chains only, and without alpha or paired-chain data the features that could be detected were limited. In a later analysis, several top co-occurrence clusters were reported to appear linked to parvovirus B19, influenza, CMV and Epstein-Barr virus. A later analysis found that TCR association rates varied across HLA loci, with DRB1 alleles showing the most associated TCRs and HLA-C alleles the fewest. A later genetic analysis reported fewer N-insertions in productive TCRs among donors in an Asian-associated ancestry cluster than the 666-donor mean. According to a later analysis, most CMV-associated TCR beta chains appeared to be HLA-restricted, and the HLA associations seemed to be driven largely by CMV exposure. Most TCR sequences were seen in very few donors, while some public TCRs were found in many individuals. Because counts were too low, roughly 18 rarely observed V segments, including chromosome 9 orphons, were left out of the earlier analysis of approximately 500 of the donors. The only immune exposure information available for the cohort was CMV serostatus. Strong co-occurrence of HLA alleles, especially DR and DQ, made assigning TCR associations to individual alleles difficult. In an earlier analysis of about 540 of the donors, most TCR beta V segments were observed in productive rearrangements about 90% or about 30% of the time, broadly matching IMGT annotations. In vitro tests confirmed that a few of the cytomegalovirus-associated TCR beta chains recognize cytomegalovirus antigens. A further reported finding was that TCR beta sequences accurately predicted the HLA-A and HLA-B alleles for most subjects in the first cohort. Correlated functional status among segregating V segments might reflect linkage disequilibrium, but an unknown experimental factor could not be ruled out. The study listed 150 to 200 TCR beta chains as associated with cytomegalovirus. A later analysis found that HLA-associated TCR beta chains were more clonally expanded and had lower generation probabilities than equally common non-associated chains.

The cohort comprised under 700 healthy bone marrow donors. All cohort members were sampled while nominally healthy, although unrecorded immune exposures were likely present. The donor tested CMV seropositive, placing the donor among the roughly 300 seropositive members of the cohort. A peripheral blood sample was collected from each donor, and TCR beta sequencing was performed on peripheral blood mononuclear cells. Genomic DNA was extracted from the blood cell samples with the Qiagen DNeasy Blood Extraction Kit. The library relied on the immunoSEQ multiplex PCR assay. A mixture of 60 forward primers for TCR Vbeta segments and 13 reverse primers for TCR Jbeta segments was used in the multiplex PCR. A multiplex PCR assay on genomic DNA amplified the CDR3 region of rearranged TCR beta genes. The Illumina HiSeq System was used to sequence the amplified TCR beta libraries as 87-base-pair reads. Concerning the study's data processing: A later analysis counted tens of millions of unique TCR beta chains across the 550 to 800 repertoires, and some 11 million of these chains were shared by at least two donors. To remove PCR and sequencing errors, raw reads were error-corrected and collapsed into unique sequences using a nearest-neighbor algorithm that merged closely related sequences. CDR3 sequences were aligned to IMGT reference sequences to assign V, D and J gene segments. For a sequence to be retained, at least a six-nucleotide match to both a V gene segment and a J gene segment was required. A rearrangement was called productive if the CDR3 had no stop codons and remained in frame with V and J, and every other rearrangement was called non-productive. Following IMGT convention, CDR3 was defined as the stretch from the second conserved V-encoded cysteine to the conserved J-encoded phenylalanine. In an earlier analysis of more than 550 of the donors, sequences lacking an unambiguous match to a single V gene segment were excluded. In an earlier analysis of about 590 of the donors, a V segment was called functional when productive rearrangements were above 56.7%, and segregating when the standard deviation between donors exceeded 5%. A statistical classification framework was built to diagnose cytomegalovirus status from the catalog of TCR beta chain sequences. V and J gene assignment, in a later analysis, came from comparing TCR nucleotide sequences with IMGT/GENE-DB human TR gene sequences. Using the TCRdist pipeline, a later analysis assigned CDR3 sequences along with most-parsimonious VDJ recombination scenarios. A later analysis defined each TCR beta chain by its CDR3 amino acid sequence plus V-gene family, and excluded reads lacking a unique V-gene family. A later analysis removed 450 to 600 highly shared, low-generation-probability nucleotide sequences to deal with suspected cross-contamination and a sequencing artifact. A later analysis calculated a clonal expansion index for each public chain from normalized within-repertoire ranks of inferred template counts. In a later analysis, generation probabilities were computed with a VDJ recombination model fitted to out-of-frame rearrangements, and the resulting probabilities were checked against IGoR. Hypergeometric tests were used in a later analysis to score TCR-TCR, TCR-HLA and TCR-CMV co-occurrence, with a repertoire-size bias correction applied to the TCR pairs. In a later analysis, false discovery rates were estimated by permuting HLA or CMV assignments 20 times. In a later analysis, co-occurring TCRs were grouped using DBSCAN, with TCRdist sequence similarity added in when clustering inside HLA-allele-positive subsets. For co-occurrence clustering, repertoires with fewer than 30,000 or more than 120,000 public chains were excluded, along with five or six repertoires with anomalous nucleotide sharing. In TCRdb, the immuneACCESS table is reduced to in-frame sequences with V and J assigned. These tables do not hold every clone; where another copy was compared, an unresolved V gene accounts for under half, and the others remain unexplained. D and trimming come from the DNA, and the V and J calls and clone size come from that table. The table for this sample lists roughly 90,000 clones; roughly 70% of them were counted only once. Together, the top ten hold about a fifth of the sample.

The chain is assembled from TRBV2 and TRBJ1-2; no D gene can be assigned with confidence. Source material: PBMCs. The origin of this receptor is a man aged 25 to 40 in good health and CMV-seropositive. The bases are TGTGCCAGCAGTGAAATAAGAATTCTAAGTGGCTACACCTTC. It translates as CASSEIRILSGYTF.